Below, 19 T cell receptor beta chains from the same sample are listed, as sequenced in a study of cytomegalovirus exposure and HLA in healthy donors. The PCR was carried out with 60 Vbeta primers and 13 Jbeta primers. TCRdb's table, derived via immunoSEQ multiplex PCR, lists solely in-frame clones and lacks some. Of some 130,000 clones detected, about four fifths appear once; the ten largest clones hold over 0.9%. The sequenced sample was PBMCs. The receptors derive from a human donor in good health.

This clone showed up just once. The same CDR3 arises from other DNA sequences in this sample as well. The chain carries TRBV29-1 and TRBJ1-2; D may be TRBD1 (5 bases). Trimming took off 7 bases at V and 5 bases at J, with 23 bases between the two ends. Germline V CDR1 and CDR2: SQVTM, ANQGSEA. The CDR3 runs 15 residues. This chain's CDR3 is CSDRSVSGNIYGYTF. The CDR3 bases are TGCAGCGATCGTTCAGTGTCAGGGAACATTTATGGCTACACCTTC.

The chain couples TRBV5-1 to TRBJ2-1; 7 bases match TRBD1. After removal of 4 bases from V and 0 bases from J, the junction contained 7 bases not matched to a gene. This CDR3 has 16 residues. Germline CDR1 reads SGHRS; CDR2 reads YFSETQ. The CDR3 sequence is CASSVQGLSSYNEQFF. CDR3 bases: TGCGCCAGCAGCGTACAGGGGCTTAGCTCCTACAATGAGCAGTTCTTC.

The chain combines TRBV7-3 with TRBJ2-1; 7 bases are a match to TRBD1. V gave up 4 bases and J gave up 8 bases; unmatched junction bases: 8. The CDR3 consists of 14 residues. Looked up from germline, CDR1 is SGHTA and CDR2 is FQGTGA. In DNA, the CDR3 is TGTGCCAGCAGCTCAAGGACAGGCCCCCATGAGCAGTTCTTC. Residues: CASSSRTGPHEQFF.

The chain carries TRBV5-1 and TRBJ1-4; D unresolved. The CDR3 is 17 residues long. CDR1 and CDR2 (germline): SGHRS, YFSETQ. Trimming left V 3 bases short and J 0 bases short, with 15 bases between. CDR3 residues: CASSSDPAGATNEKLFF. The DNA for the CDR3 is TGCGCCAGCAGCTCCGATCCGGCCGGGGCAACTAATGAAAAACTGTTTTTT.

The chain joins TRBV6-1 to TRBJ1-5; TRBD1 is a possible D gene (6 bases). This CDR3 is built from 15 residues. Germline V CDR1 and CDR2: MNHNS, SASEGT. Trimming left V 6 bases short and J 0 bases short, with 12 bases between. The CDR3 nucleotides are TGTGCCAGCAGGGACAGTTTATATAGCAATCAGCCCCAGCATTTT. It yields the protein CASRDSLYSNQPQHF.

This clone showed up just once. The V call is TRBV18, the J call TRBJ2-3, with 10 bases that match TRBD1. Germline lookup yields CDR1 KGHSH and CDR2 LQKENI. Losses at the gene ends were 3 bases for V and 4 bases for J; bases not matched to a gene: 7. The CDR3 consists of 16 residues. The CDR3 DNA sequence: TGTGCCAGCTCACCCCCGGGACAGGGGAACGCAGATACGCAGTATTTT. Its translation is CASSPPGQGNADTQYF.

This rearrangement joins TRBV19 to TRBJ1-5; 10 nucleotides line up with TRBD1. Germline V gene data show CDR1 as LNHDA and CDR2 as SQIVND (reference sequence). CDR3 length: 15 residues. V lost 4 bases, J lost 9 bases, and 9 bases stayed unmatched. The CDR3 sequence is CASSKDDRGLGPQHF. The DNA for the CDR3 is TGTGCCAGTAGTAAAGATGACAGGGGGCTGGGGCCCCAGCATTTT.

J is TRBJ2-3 and V is TRBV4-2; no clear D. With 1 base removed from V and 1 base from J, the gap between germline ends came to 15 bases. CDR3 length: 17 residues. The germline gives CDR1 LGHNA, CDR2 YNFKEQ. This CDR3 is CASSQVLSSQGTDTQYF. The CDR3 nucleotides read TGTGCCAGCAGCCAAGTATTGTCGTCCCAGGGCACAGATACGCAGTATTTT.

The table lists this clone with a few counts. The chain recombines TRBV6-5 with TRBJ1-5; D remains unclear. The CDR3 length is 15 residues. The V and J ends lost 6 bases and 0 bases respectively, with 12 bases between them. The germline gives CDR1 MNHEY, CDR2 SVGAGI. CDR3 nucleotides: TGTGCCAGCAGATCTCAAATTAGTAGCAATCAGCCCCAGCATTTT. Encoded protein: CASRSQISSNQPQHF.

This clone was counted once. As DNA, the CDR3 is TGCGCCAGCAGCTTACGCCGGAGCTCCTACAATGAGCAGTTCTTC. Translation: CASSLRRSSYNEQFF. V gene TRBV5-1 combines with J gene TRBJ2-1; unclear D gene. This CDR3 has 15 amino acids. Germline loops: CDR1 SGHRS, CDR2 YFSETQ. V was clipped by 2 bases and J by 0 bases, with 9 bases between them.

This rearrangement joins TRBV28 to TRBJ1-2; 10 bases agree with TRBD1. The V gene end was trimmed by 7 bases and the J gene end by 3 bases; junction bases not matched to a gene: 8. The CDR3 is made up of 15 amino acids. Germline CDR1 is MDHEN and CDR2 is SYDVKM. The CDR3 sequence is CASTLGTGVDYGYTF. The DNA of the CDR3 is TGTGCCAGCACCCTAGGGACAGGGGTAGACTATGGCTACACCTTC.

This clone was seen more than once but under ten times. The V and J genes are TRBV19 and TRBJ2-2; D not certain. Germline values: CDR1 LNHDA, CDR2 SQIVND (reference sequence). This CDR3 contains 11 residues. V lost 7 bases and J 7 bases, leaving 7 bases between the germline ends. CDR3 in DNA: TGTGCCAGTACCGGTAACGGGGAGCTGTTTTTT. Protein product: CASTGNGELFF.

The genes are TRBV10-3 and TRBJ2-5; 7 bases map to TRBD2. V trimming: 10 bases; J trimming: 2 bases; junction bases outside the gene matches: 10. Germline V gene data show CDR1 as ENHRY and CDR2 as SYGVKD. This CDR3 spans 14 amino acids. The DNA for the CDR3 is TGTGCCACCCGACTAGCAGGAGGTCAAGAGACCCAGTACTTC. Translating gives CATRLAGGQETQYF.

V gene TRBV7-6 combines with J gene TRBJ2-3; D might be TRBD2 (6 bases). The V gene's germline CDR1 is SGHVS and CDR2 FNYEAQ. The CDR3 spans 16 residues. Trimming left V 4 bases short and J 11 bases short, with 25 bases between. The CDR3 DNA is TGTGCCAGCAGCTCCTATACTAGCTCCGGGGCCGGGGGGCAGTATTTT. Amino acid sequence: CASSSYTSSGAGGQYF.

This clone has more than one count but fewer than ten. The chain couples TRBV10-2 to TRBJ2-7; 9 bases line up with TRBD1. CDR3 length equals 15 residues. CDR1 and CDR2 (germline): WSHSY, SAAADI. The V gene end was trimmed by 0 bases and the J gene end by 2 bases; junction bases not matched to a gene: 2. This chain's CDR3 is CASSESGTGTYEQYF. CDR3 DNA: TGCGCCAGCAGTGAGTCCGGGACAGGGACCTACGAGCAGTACTTC.

This chain joins TRBV28 and TRBJ2-1, with D possibly being TRBD1 (5 bases). The V end lost 5 bases, the J end lost 0 bases, and 11 bases lay between the germline ends. Per the germline V gene, CDR1 is MDHEN and CDR2 is SYDVKM. The CDR3 length is 15 residues. The CDR3 DNA reads as TGTGCCAGCAGTCTATTCGACAGCTCCTACAATGAGCAGTTCTTC. It is translated as CASSLFDSSYNEQFF.

The chain couples TRBV7-3 to TRBJ2-2; 7 nucleotides agree with TRBD2. The V segment lost 3 bases and the J segment 1 base; nucleotides outside the gene matches: 2. This CDR3 has 15 amino acids. Germline CDR1 is SGHTA and CDR2 is FQGTGA. The CDR3 protein is CASSFGGGNTGELFF. Written as DNA, the CDR3 is TGTGCCAGCAGCTTTGGGGGGGGGAACACCGGGGAGCTGTTTTTT.

The table lists this clone with a count of one. V gene TRBV2 combines with J gene TRBJ2-5; tentative D call: TRBD2 (6 bases). Trimming shortened V by 7 bases and J by 5 bases, and 14 bases separated the two germline ends. CDR3 length equals 13 residues. The germline CDR1 and CDR2 sequences are SNHLY and FYNNEI. In DNA, the CDR3 is TGTGCCAGCATCGGGGCGGGGCGCGAGACCCAGTACTTC. It translates to CASIGAGRETQYF. The full variable domain, rest sourced from reference TRBV2 and TRBJ2-5, is EPEVTQTPSHQVTQMGQEVILRCVPISNHLYFYWYRQILGQKVEFLVSFYNNEISEKSEIFDDQFSVERPDGSNFTLKIRSTKLEDSAMYFCASIGAGRETQYFGPGTRLLVL.

The genes are TRBV7-6 and TRBJ2-1; 10 positions agree with TRBD2. Germline V gives CDR1 SGHVS, CDR2 FNYEAQ. The CDR3 totals 15 residues. V shed 4 bases and J 3 bases; nucleotides not matched to a gene: 3. Here the CDR3 DNA reads TGTGCCAGCAGCTCGACTAGCGGGTTCTACAATGAGCAGTTCTTC. Residues: CASSSTSGFYNEQFF.